Listed below are T cell receptor beta chains from one sample, sequenced in a study of T cell clusters in autoimmune cytopenias. TCRdb reprocessed the multiplex PCR reads and reports one entry per CDR3 protein, with no DNA. The table lists fewer than 6,500 distinct CDR3 sequences, with around 7.8% in the top ten. Another study also made use of these data, one on T cell repertoires in aging, cancer and after chemotherapy.

Sequences were obtained from peripheral blood. The receptors were sampled from a human donor in good health. Each CDR3 is given with its conserved first and last residue. Not all rows give a size; the values are once, few, many and, for expanded clones, a class.

>.|TRBV5-6|TRBJ1-3
CASSNGRRGNTIYF
>.|TRBV12-3/TRBV12-4|TRBJ1-6
CASSLDRAYSPLHF
>medium-sized|TRBV11-3|TRBJ2-7
CASSLVGEGTYEQYF
>medium-sized|TRBV6-5|TRBJ1-3
CASSYADPSSGNTIYF
>.|TRBV7-9|TRBJ1-4
CASSGGTVGRELFF
>.|TRBV5-6|TRBJ2-4
CASSWDREVIQYF
>.|TRBV27|TRBJ2-7
CASSSGSSYEQYF
>.|TRBV27|TRBJ2-2
CASRTPGPGELFF
>medium-sized|TRBV6-2/TRBV6-3|TRBJ2-3
CASAAGGRVDTQYF
>large|TRBV19|TRBJ2-3
CASSRTWADTQYF
>.|TRBV27|TRBJ2-2
CASSSGLDAGELFF
>medium-sized|TRBV27|TRBJ2-3
CASSPYGTATDTQYF
>.|TRBV7-9|TRBJ2-3
CASRGGTDTQYF
>.|TRBV5-1|TRBJ1-1
CASSQQGTGLNTEAFF
>.|TRBV19|TRBJ1-3
CASSPGGAPGNTIYF
>.|TRBV5-6|TRBJ1-3
CASSFGNTIYF
>.|TRBV7-2|TRBJ2-3
CASSLVVADTQYF
>medium-sized|TRBV30|TRBJ1-3
CAWSVLANTIYF
>medium-sized|TRBV5-4|TRBJ2-5
CASSRPGEETQYF
>.|TRBV6-2/TRBV6-3|TRBJ2-7
CASSYWTGSYEQYF
>.|TRBV11-3|TRBJ1-1
CASTLGGMNTEAFF
>.|TRBV6-6|TRBJ2-2
CASSYSYPSGVGGELFF
>.|TRBV13|TRBJ2-3
CASSPGTSGGLTQYF
>.|TRBV10-3|TRBJ1-4
CAIRGTGATNEKLFF
>medium-sized|TRBV19|TRBJ2-7
CASSLGDSPFYEQYF
>.|TRBV30|TRBJ1-5
CAWSVSRNQPQHF
>.|TRBV6-6|TRBJ2-1
CASSTTLGLAGTEQFF
>medium-sized|TRBV6-1|TRBJ2-2
CASSEDGGTGGITGELFF
>.|TRBV19|TRBJ2-5
CASSIDWGPGGPWQETQYF
>medium-sized|TRBV6-5|TRBJ2-2
CASSREFNTGELFF
>.|TRBV5-1|TRBJ1-4
CASSLWGGLGEKLFF
>medium-sized|TRBV29-1|TRBJ2-1
CSVVGAGDYNEQFF
>.|TRBV7-2|TRBJ2-1
CASSSRGQAYNEQFF
>.|TRBV7-9|TRBJ1-3
CASIETRGSGNTIYF
>.|TRBV5-4|TRBJ2-3
CASSLSGTSPSHTQYF
>.|TRBV27|TRBJ2-1
CASSLQGRDEQFF
>.|TRBV6-2/TRBV6-3|TRBJ2-6
CASRVRSSGANVLTF
>.|TRBV5-4|TRBJ2-7
CASSPGGDEQYF
>.|TRBV10-3|TRBJ2-2
CAISGGPGGFTGELFF
>.|TRBV6-1|TRBJ1-4
CASSGRASNEKLFF
>.|TRBV5-4|TRBJ1-6
CASSPRSTGYSPLHF
>.|TRBV5-4|TRBJ2-7
CASSSRDDYEQYF
>.|TRBV27|TRBJ1-6
CASGLGQLNSPLHF
>.|TRBV11-3|TRBJ1-4
CASSSDSYNEKLFF
>medium-sized|TRBV6-5|TRBJ2-3
CASSRGVGSDTQYF
>.|TRBV18|TRBJ1-2
CASSPPGFGYGYTF
>.|TRBV12-3/TRBV12-4|TRBJ2-1
CASSPDLGRNEQFF
>.|TRBV6-5|TRBJ1-2
CASSYSPDRVTGENYGYTF
>medium-sized|TRBV6-5|TRBJ1-1
CASSYSPGTTYTEAFF
>medium-sized|TRBV6-6|TRBJ2-5
CASTQRGGETQYF
>.|TRBV6-5|TRBJ2-7
CASRRVETYEQYF
>medium-sized|TRBV10-3|TRBJ2-5
CAISGQNQETQYF
>.|TRBV5-1|TRBJ2-5
CASSGGQGGVFGETQYF
>.|TRBV6-2/TRBV6-3|TRBJ2-1
CASTRDRSLSGNEQFF
>medium-sized|TRBV19|TRBJ2-2
CAVQRSEFTGELFF
>medium-sized|TRBV12-3/TRBV12-4|TRBJ2-3
CASSSRAGRSTDTQYF
>.|TRBV18|TRBJ1-4
CASSPHSESLNEKLFF
>.|TRBV30|TRBJ2-2
CAWAWWAENTGELFF
>medium-sized|TRBV5-6|TRBJ2-1
CASSPNAGPYNEQFF